The subject of this entry is one T cell receptor (beta chain). Its antigen remains unidentified. At one of its ends the junction is not consistent with the germline gene, which may arise from a read error. Additional DNA sequences in this sample encode the identical CDR3. Germline lookup yields CDR1 SGHNT and CDR2 YENEEA. The CDR3 length is 16 residues. These data are taken from a study of T cell responses to AZD1222 COVID-19 vaccine. Study-wide findings and caveats: Clonal diversity was possibly underestimated, and white British individuals and females predominated among donors. Receipt of two AZD1222 doses was followed by a rise in Spike-specific TCR breadth and depth.

TCRdb keeps only in-frame clones here, not all; method: immunoSEQ multiplex PCR. The table records approximately 160,000 clones, about 87% of them present only once. The clonotype originates from an adult in good health. The V gene is TRBV11-3, the J gene TRBJ2-1; weak D call: TRBD1 (7 bases). This material consisted of peripheral blood, taken on day 0 of MenACWY control vaccination. The CDR3 reads CASSPRQGGFVNEQFF. CDR3 bases: TGTGCCAGCAGCCCTCGTCAGGGGGGCTTCGTAAATGAGCAATTCTTC.